These 9 T cell receptor beta chains were all obtained from the same sample, sequenced in a study of blood T cell repertoires in COVID-19. Sequencing used immunoSEQ multiplex PCR; TCRdb keeps in-frame clones, though not all of them. Of under 350,000 clones listed, about 90% are singletons. The sequenced sample was PBMCs or T cells enriched from blood (not recorded which). The receptors here all came from an older woman who had recovered from COVID-19.

This chain connects TRBV7-9 to TRBJ1-1; weak D call: TRBD1 (6 bases). This CDR3 has 13 residues. CDR1 and CDR2 (germline): SEHNR, FQNEAQ (reference sequence). V was clipped by 1 base and J by 8 bases, with 11 bases between them. The CDR3 is CASSLEGGSEAFF. For the CDR3, the DNA is TGTGCCAGCAGCTTAGAAGGGGGTTCCGAAGCTTTCTTT.

This clone was counted a single time. The junction does not match germline at one end; this may be a read error. The genes are TRBV3-1 (or the pseudogene TRBV3-2) and TRBJ2-7, with D hard to call. CDR1 and CDR2 from the germline V gene are LGHDT and YNNKEL (reference sequence). The CDR3 consists of 12 residues. The CDR3 protein is CASSQSSHEQYF. CDR3 sequence (DNA): TGTGCCAGCAGCCAATCCTCCCACGAGCAGTACTTC.

In DNA, the CDR3 is TGTGCCTGGAGTGACATAGCTCTGGAAAACACCATATATTTT. It yields the protein CAWSDIALENTIYF. This chain links TRBV30 with TRBJ1-3; D is unresolved. The CDR3 length is 14 residues. V lost 1 base and J 6 bases, leaving 13 bases between the germline ends. CDR1 GTSNPN and CDR2 SVGIG come from the germline V gene (reference sequence).

The V call is TRBV25-1, the J call TRBJ1-2, with D unresolved. Germline assignment: CDR1 MGHDK and CDR2 SYGVNS. The CDR3 has 17 residues. The germline V and J ends were trimmed by 3 bases and 3 bases, with 20 bases remaining between them. The CDR3 coding sequence is TGTGCCAGCAGTGATTGGAGGAGCGTTCCCTCAGACTATGGCTACACCTTC. This gives the protein CASSDWRSVPSDYGYTF.

The V call is TRBV12-2, the J call TRBJ1-2; the D call of TRBD1 is as the table states it, not checked on the DNA. TRBV12-2 is reported as a pseudogene. This CDR3 spans 15 amino acids. Here the CDR3 reads CASRLGGQANYGYTF. In DNA, the CDR3 is TGTGCAAGTCGCTTAGGGGGACAGGCGAACTATGGCTACACCTTC.

The gene calls are TRBV7-9 and TRBJ2-7; tentatively, D is TRBD1 (5 bases). The CDR3 loop spans 14 amino acids. The V and J ends lost 1 base and 3 bases respectively, with 10 bases between them. Germline lookup yields CDR1 SEHNR and CDR2 FQNEAQ (reference sequence). The CDR3 reads CASSLVITGYEQYF. DNA for the CDR3: TGTGCCAGCAGCTTAGTTATAACAGGCTACGAGCAGTACTTC.

The genes are TRBV6-4 and TRBJ2-7; tentatively, D is TRBD2 (6 bases). V lost 7 bases and J lost 6, with 19 bases in between. Germline V lookup: CDR1 MRHNA, CDR2 SNTAGT. The CDR3 length is 14 residues. The CDR3 protein is CASTPQGAGGEQYF. The CDR3 DNA is TGTGCCAGCACCCCGCAGGGAGCGGGCGGCGAGCAGTACTTC.

J is TRBJ2-2 and V is TRBV30, with a weak D call TRBD2 (5 bases). Trimming removed 2 bases from V and 6 bases from J, with 7 bases in between. The CDR3 totals 12 residues. CDR1 is GTSNPN, CDR2 SVGIG, per germline (reference sequence). The CDR3 nucleotides read TGTGCCTGGAGTATGAGGGCCGGGGAGCTGTTTTTT. Its protein is CAWSMRAGELFF.

The chain recombines TRBV5-4 with TRBJ1-1; tentative D call: TRBD1 (5 bases). The length of the CDR3 is 16 residues. The germline V gene has CDR1 SGHNT and CDR2 YYREEE (reference sequence). The ends were cut back, 0 bases at V and 1 base at J, with 13 bases in the middle. The CDR3: CASSLAVGAANTEAFF. CDR3 sequence (DNA): TGTGCCAGCAGCTTGGCCGTTGGGGCCGCGAACACTGAAGCTTTCTTT.